What follows describes a single T cell receptor beta chain. These data come from a study of blood T cell repertoires in COVID-19. Study-wide background: Samples taken during acute and convalescent COVID-19 were collected in the United States, Italy and Spain. T cells, B-cell-depleted T cells, or PBMCs provided the cDNA or gDNA that served as material.

This CDR3 has 14 amino acids. The germline V and J ends were trimmed by 2 bases and 4 bases, with 11 bases remaining between them. Looked up from germline, CDR1 is MNHEY and CDR2 is SMNVEV (reference sequence). The table came from immunoSEQ multiplex PCR; TCRdb's copy has only in-frame clones and leaves some out. The data contain some 180,000 clones, 90% of them singletons. The sample was peripheral blood. V usage is TRBV27 and J usage is TRBJ2-5; no reliable D call. The origin of this receptor is a middle-aged man with acute or convalescent COVID-19. DNA for the CDR3: TGTGCCAGCAGTTTAGACACCCGCAGAGAGACCCAGTACTTC. This gives the protein CASSLDTRRETQYF.